This T cell receptor (beta chain) was profiled in a study of human T cells and chemical hapten exposure. Germline CDR1 and CDR2: DFQATT and SNEGSKA (reference sequence). Trimming left V 6 bases short and J 1 base short, with 6 bases between. The CDR3 runs 11 residues. TCRdb independently ran MiXCR on the RACE reads; one entry per CDR3 protein. The table includes 130,000 or so distinct CDR3 sequences, about 10% detected once. The time point denotes: patch test 3, about 24 weeks after DPC sensitization. Treatment meaning: therapeutic diphenylcyclopropenone sensitization with weekly scalp DPC. This receptor was identified in a woman aged 50 to 60 with alopecia areata. Some clones in this sample may be carry-over from other donors' samples. The sample was whole blood, taken in connection with sensitization to the hapten diphenylcyclopropenone (DPC). The gene calls are TRBV20-1 and TRBJ1-1, with no clear D. In DNA form, the CDR3 reads TGCAGTGCCACAGAGAACACTGAAGCTTTCTTT. Its protein is CSATENTEAFF.